This TCR beta chain was documented in a study of blood T cell repertoires in COVID-19. CDR1 is KGHSH and CDR2 is LQKENI in the germline V gene. This CDR3 is 15 amino acids long. V was shortened by 3 bases and J by 2 bases, with 11 bases between the two germline ends. The method was immunoSEQ multiplex PCR; TCRdb's version includes in-frame clones alone and lacks a portion of them. The sample records some 70,000 clones, 88% being singletons. This receptor was identified in a woman in her 70s with acute or convalescent COVID-19. The sequenced sample was peripheral blood. The chain recombines TRBV18 with TRBJ1-5; D is undetermined. The CDR3 nucleotides read TGTGCCAGCTCACCCGGTCCCGATGGCAATCAGCCCCAGCATTTT. It translates to CASSPGPDGNQPQHF.